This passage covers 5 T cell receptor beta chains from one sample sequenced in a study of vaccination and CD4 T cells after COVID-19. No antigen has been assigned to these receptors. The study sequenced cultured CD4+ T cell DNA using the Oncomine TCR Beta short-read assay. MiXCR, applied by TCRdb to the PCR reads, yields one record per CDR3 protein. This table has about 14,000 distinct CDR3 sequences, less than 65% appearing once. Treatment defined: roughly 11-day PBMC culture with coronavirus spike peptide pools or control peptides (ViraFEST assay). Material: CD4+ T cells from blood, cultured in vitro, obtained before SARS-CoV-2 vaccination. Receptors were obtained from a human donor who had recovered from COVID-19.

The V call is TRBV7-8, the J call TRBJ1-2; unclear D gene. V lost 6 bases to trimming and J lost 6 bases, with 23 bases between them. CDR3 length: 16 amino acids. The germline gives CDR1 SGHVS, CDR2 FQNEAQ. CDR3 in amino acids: CASRLITGEYGNGYTF. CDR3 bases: TGTGCCAGCAGGCTAATCACGGGCGAATACGGGAATGGCTACACCTTC.

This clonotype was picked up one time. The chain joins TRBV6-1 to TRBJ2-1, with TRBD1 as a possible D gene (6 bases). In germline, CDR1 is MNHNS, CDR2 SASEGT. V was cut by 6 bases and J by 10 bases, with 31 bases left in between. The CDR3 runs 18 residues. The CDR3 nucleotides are TGTGCCAGCAGAGGAATTGCCCTCCGTGGGGGCGGCCCATTGGAGCAGTTCTTC. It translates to CASRGIALRGGGPLEQFF.

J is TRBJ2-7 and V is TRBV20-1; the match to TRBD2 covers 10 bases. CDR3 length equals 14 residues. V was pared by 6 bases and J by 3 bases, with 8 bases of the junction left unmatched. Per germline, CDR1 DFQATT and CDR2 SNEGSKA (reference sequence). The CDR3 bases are TGCAGTGCCAGAAAGCGGGAGGGCCGCTACGAGCAGTACTTC. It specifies CSARKREGRYEQYF.

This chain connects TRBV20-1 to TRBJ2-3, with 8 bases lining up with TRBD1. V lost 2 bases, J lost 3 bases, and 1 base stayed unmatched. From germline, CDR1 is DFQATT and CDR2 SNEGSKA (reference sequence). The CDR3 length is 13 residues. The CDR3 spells CSARTGGTDTQYF. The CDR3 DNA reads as TGCAGTGCTAGAACAGGGGGGACAGATACGCAGTATTTT.

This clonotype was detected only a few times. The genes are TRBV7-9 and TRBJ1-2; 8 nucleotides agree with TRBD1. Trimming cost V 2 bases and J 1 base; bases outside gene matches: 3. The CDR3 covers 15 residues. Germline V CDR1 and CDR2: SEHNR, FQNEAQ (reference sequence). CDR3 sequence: CASSLWGQDNYGYTF. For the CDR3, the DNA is TGTGCCAGCAGCTTATGGGGACAGGATAACTATGGCTACACCTTC.